This T cell receptor (beta chain) was profiled in a study of blood T cell repertoires in COVID-19. Germline V CDR1 and CDR2: SGHAT, FQNNGV. CDR3 length: 13 amino acids. V was cut by 3 bases and J by 8 bases, with 8 bases left in between. The method was immunoSEQ multiplex PCR; TCRdb's version includes in-frame clones alone and lacks a portion of them. The table shows just under 350,000 clones, with approximately 91% occurring only once. The TCR comes from a woman between 70 and 85 years old with COVID-19, enrolled during active disease. The genes are TRBV11-2 and TRBJ1-6; maybe TRBD1 (5 bases). Sequencing was carried out using peripheral blood. The CDR3: CASSFIRDSPLHF. The CDR3 DNA sequence: TGTGCCAGCAGCTTTATCAGGGATTCACCCCTCCACTTT.